The 23 T cell receptor beta chains listed next were all sequenced from one sample in a study of Tregs in tolerant kidney transplant recipients. Sequencing used immunoSEQ multiplex PCR; TCRdb keeps in-frame clones, though not all of them. The sample table sets out tens of thousands of clones. The specimen comprised CD8+ T cells from blood, sampled before the transplant. The receptor set was obtained from a human donor who received a combined kidney and bone marrow transplant.

Details on this clone: The read stops 3 residues short of the end of the CDR3; the missing end is completed from the germline J gene. The chain has TRBV6-2 or TRBV6-3 and TRBJ2-3; TRBD1 is a possible D gene (5 bases). Germline values: CDR1 MNHEY, CDR2 SVGEGT. This CDR3 is built from 15 residues. Trimming took off 2 bases at V and 6 bases at J, with 15 bases between the two ends. The sequenced part of the CDR3 DNA is TGTGCCAGCAGTTACCTGGACAAATCCATGGATACG. As protein: CASSYLDKSMDT. The complete CDR3 protein is CASSYLDKSMDTQYF.

Concerning this clone: The CDR3 end lies 3 residues beyond the end of the read and is filled in from the germline J gene. The chain combines TRBV19 with TRBJ1-5; 7 nucleotides line up with TRBD1. The CDR3 loop spans 15 amino acids. CDR1 and CDR2 (germline): LNHDA, SQIVND (reference sequence). The V gene end was trimmed by 7 bases and the J gene end by 6 bases; junction bases not matched to a gene: 12. Incomplete CDR3 DNA: TGTGCCAGTAAACGGGACAGCCCAGGGGGTCAGCCC. It yields the protein CASKRDSPGGQP. The full CDR3 sequence reads CASKRDSPGGQPQHF.

On this clone itself: Read data end 3 residues before the CDR3 end; the end is taken from the germline J gene. The rearrangement links TRBV5-1 to TRBJ2-2, with D unresolved. CDR1 and CDR2 from the germline V gene are SGHRS and YFSETQ. Trimming removed 0 bases from V and 0 bases from J, with 9 bases in between. The CDR3 is made up of 16 amino acids. The sequenced CDR3 bases are TGCGCCAGCAGCTTGGAACAGAATGCGAACACCGGGGAG. Translation: CASSLEQNANTGE. The entire CDR3 protein reads CASSLEQNANTGELFF.

The DNA read from the CDR3 is TGTGCCAGCTCACCAGGCGGGAGCTCCTACAATGAG. Translating gives CASSPGGSSYNE. The whole CDR3 reads CASSPGGSSYNEQFF. The chain uses TRBV18 and TRBJ2-1; TRBD2 aligns across 7 bases. The sequence runs out 3 residues before the end of the CDR3; the remainder is reconstructed from the germline J gene. V shed 2 bases, J shed 0 bases, and the junction held 1 base outside the gene matches. Germline CDR1 KGHSH, CDR2 LQKENI. CDR3 length equals 15 residues.

The part of the CDR3 DNA that was read is TGTGCCAGCAGCACAGACACAAGCTCCTACAATGAG. It translates to CASSTDTSSYNE. The complete CDR3 protein is CASSTDTSSYNEQFF. This chain connects TRBV7-9 to TRBJ2-1; the D is unclear. With the read ending 3 residues before the CDR3 end, the germline J gene is used to fill in that end. Trimming shortened V by 5 bases and J by 0 bases, and 11 bases separated the two germline ends. Germline-derived CDR1 and CDR2 are SEHNR and FQNEAQ (reference sequence). The CDR3 contains 15 residues.

Concerning this clone itself: The sequenced fragment ends 3 residues before the CDR3 boundary, so the rest is inferred from the germline J gene. The gene calls are TRBV7-8 and TRBJ2-7; TRBD1 agrees at 8 bases. The CDR3 has 15 residues. Per germline, CDR1 SGHVS and CDR2 FQNEAQ. V lost 5 bases, J lost 5 bases, and 11 bases stayed unmatched. CDR3 sequence: CASSRGQGLTNEQYF. The part of the CDR3 DNA that was read is TGTGCCAGCAGCCGCGGACAGGGTCTTACTAACGAG.

Of note for this clone: The missing CDR3 end, 3 residues past where the read stops, is filled in from the germline J gene. The V and J genes are TRBV5-8 and TRBJ2-1, with D unclear. CDR3 length equals 12 residues. V was cut by 6 bases and J by 5 bases, with 9 bases left in between. The V gene's germline CDR1 is SGHTS and CDR2 YDEGEE. CDR3 residues: CASTPFDNEQFF. The part of the CDR3 DNA that was read is TGTGCCAGCACCCCCTTCGACAATGAG.

Of note for this clone: The CDR3 goes on 3 residues after the read ends, and that part is filled in from the germline J gene. J is TRBJ2-6 and V is TRBV2; TRBD2 agrees at 7 bases. Germline CDR1 and CDR2: SNHLY and FYNNEI. The CDR3 loop spans 19 amino acids. V lost 5 bases to trimming and J lost 0 bases; unmatched junction nucleotides: 13. The sequenced part of the CDR3 DNA is TGTGCCAGCAGTCGGGGTCTGCTAGCGGTCGACTCTGGGGCCAACGTC. This encodes CASSRGLLAVDSGANV. The entire CDR3 reads CASSRGLLAVDSGANVLTF. The full variable domain, with the rest looked up from reference TRBV2 and TRBJ2-6, is EPEVTQTPSHQVTQMGQEVILRCVPISNHLYFYWYRQILGQKVEFLVSFYNNEISEKSEIFDDQFSVERPDGSNFTLKIRSTKLEDSAMYFCASSRGLLAVDSGANVLTFGAGSRLTVL.

As for this clone: The read halts 3 residues ahead of the CDR3 end, with the missing end drawn from the germline J gene. The V call is TRBV20-1, the J call TRBJ2-7; 9 bases are a match to TRBD1. The V gene's germline CDR1 is DFQATT and CDR2 SNEGSKA (reference sequence). The CDR3 runs to 13 residues. V trimming: 3 bases; J trimming: 5 bases; junction bases outside the gene matches: 5. CDR3 sequence: CSARVTGGNEQYF. The part of the CDR3 DNA that was read is TGCAGTGCTAGGGTGACAGGGGGTAACGAG.

Comment on this clone: Sequencing ends 3 residues short of the CDR3 end; the germline J gene provides the rest. The V gene is TRBV5-8, the J gene TRBJ2-7; 7 positions match TRBD2. This CDR3 region has 13 residues. The ends lost 3 bases at V and 1 base at J; junction bases unmatched: 1. Germline V gene data show CDR1 as SGHTS and CDR2 as YDEGEE. The chain's CDR3 is CASSWGGSYEQYF. CDR3 bases read: TGTGCCAGCAGCTGGGGGGGATCCTACGAG. Combining the CDR3 with reference TRBV5-8 and TRBJ2-7 gives the whole variable domain EAGVTQSPTHLIKTRGQQATLRCSPISGHTSVYWYQQALGLGLQFLLWYDEGEERNRGNFPPRFSGRQFPNYSSELNVNALELEDSALYLCASSWGGSYEQYFGPGTRLTVT.

A remark on this clone: The read terminates 3 residues before the CDR3 end, so the remaining end is supplied by the germline J gene. V gene TRBV7-6 combines with J gene TRBJ2-3, with 7 bases identical to TRBD1. Germline V lookup: CDR1 SGHVS, CDR2 FNYEAQ. This CDR3 spans 13 amino acids. The J segment lost 6 bases and the V segment lost 5 bases, leaving 5 bases of the junction unmatched. The sequenced part of the CDR3 DNA is TGTGCCAGCAGCCCGACAGGGCCCGATACG. This sequence encodes CASSPTGPDT. The full-length CDR3 reads as CASSPTGPDTQYF.

Regarding this clone: From the germline J gene comes the end of the CDR3, since the read stops 3 residues before it. The chain joins TRBV9 to TRBJ1-1, with TRBD1 matching 8 bases. The CDR3 is 17 amino acids. CDR1 SGDLS and CDR2 YYNGEE come from the germline V gene. The J segment lost 0 bases and the V segment lost 0 bases, leaving 7 bases of the junction unmatched. The DNA read from the CDR3 is TGTGCCAGCAGCGTAGGGGGACAGGTCAACATGAACACTGAA. It is translated as CASSVGGQVNMNTE. The full CDR3 protein reads CASSVGGQVNMNTEAFF.

Regarding this clone: Coverage ceases 3 residues before the CDR3 finishes, and the germline J gene fills in the end. This chain uses TRBV11-2 with TRBJ2-1; the match to TRBD2 covers 7 bases. J was trimmed by 8 bases and V by 5 bases; bases with no gene match: 3. This CDR3 has 12 amino acids. Germline V CDR1 and CDR2: SGHAT, FQNNGV. The sequenced CDR3 bases are TGTGCCAGCAGCCCCGCGGGGGATGAG. Translating gives CASSPAGDE. The whole CDR3 region reads CASSPAGDEQFF.

Notes on this clone: The DNA ends 3 residues before the CDR3 does, and the rest of the CDR3 is filled in from the germline J gene. This sequence joins TRBV19 and TRBJ1-5; TRBD1 is a possible D gene (5 bases). V shed 6 bases and J shed 5 bases, with 11 bases lying between them. The CDR3 is 13 residues long. Germline V gene lookup returns CDR1 LNHDA and CDR2 SQIVND (reference sequence). The CDR3 loop reads CASSSGLHQPQHF. CDR3 DNA (partial): TGTGCCAGTAGCTCAGGGCTACATCAGCCC.

Points on this clone: The sequence runs out 3 residues before the end of the CDR3; the remainder is reconstructed from the germline J gene. V is TRBV7-8 and J is TRBJ2-1; D remains ambiguous. Per germline, CDR1 SGHVS and CDR2 FQNEAQ. The CDR3 is made up of 11 amino acids. Trimming pared 5 bases from V and 5 bases from J, leaving 4 bases between. CDR3 in amino acids: CASSVNNEQFF. The sequenced CDR3 bases are TGTGCCAGCAGCGTTAACAATGAG.

Details on this clone: The observed sequence ends 3 residues before the CDR3 terminus, with the missing tail filled in from the germline J gene. The chain employs TRBV6-1 and TRBJ2-7, with D perhaps matching TRBD1 (5 bases). V was shortened by 2 bases and J by 2 bases, with 10 bases between the two germline ends. The germline V gene encodes CDR1 MNHNS and CDR2 SASEGT. This CDR3 spans 14 amino acids. The DNA read from the CDR3 is TGTGCCAGCAGTGAATCAGGGCTCACCTACGAG. This translates into CASSESGLTYE. The entire CDR3 sequence reads CASSESGLTYEQYF.

Concerning this clone: The DNA ends 3 residues before the CDR3 does, and the rest of the CDR3 is filled in from the germline J gene. This chain links TRBV20-1 with TRBJ2-1; TRBD2 aligns across 12 bases. Germline trimming cut 0 bases from V and 8 bases from J; bases unmatched to any gene: 5. CDR1 is DFQATT and CDR2 is SNEGSKA in the germline V gene (reference sequence). The CDR3 covers 15 residues. Partial CDR3 DNA: TGCAGTGCTAGAGACACTAGCGGGAGGACTGATGAG. It yields the protein CSARDTSGRTDE. The whole CDR3 protein is CSARDTSGRTDEQFF.

About this clone itself: The read terminates 3 residues ahead of where the CDR3 ends, so the germline J gene completes it. The chain couples TRBV20-1 to TRBJ1-5; 7 nucleotides match TRBD1. The CDR3 totals 14 residues. Trimming took 0 bases from V and 6 from J; bases not matched to a gene: 5. Germline V lookup: CDR1 DFQATT, CDR2 SNEGSKA (reference sequence). CDR3 sequence reads: CSARDRGNVQPQHF. The covered CDR3 bases are TGCAGTGCTAGAGACAGGGGGAACGTTCAGCCC.

Concerning this clone itself: The sequenced fragment ends 3 residues before the CDR3 boundary, so the rest is inferred from the germline J gene. This rearrangement joins TRBV5-1 to TRBJ2-7, with a weak D call TRBD1 (5 bases). The germline V gene has CDR1 SGHRS and CDR2 YFSETQ. V was clipped by 2 bases and J by 4 bases, with 13 bases between them. CDR3 length: 14 residues. The CDR3 DNA, read in part, is TGCGCCAGCAGCTTTACGCCCCAGGGATACGAG. It is translated as CASSFTPQGYE. The whole CDR3 sequence is CASSFTPQGYEQYF.

Considering frequency, this clone is medium-sized. Read data end 3 residues before the CDR3 end; the end is taken from the germline J gene. The genes are TRBV20-1 and TRBJ2-7, with TRBD1 matching 9 bases. Per germline, CDR1 DFQATT and CDR2 SNEGSKA (reference sequence). The trim removed 5 bases at V and 6 bases at J, leaving 8 bases unmatched. CDR3 size: 13 residues. CDR3 residues: CSAPGQGAVEQYF. The sequenced part of the CDR3 DNA is TGCAGTGCTCCGGGACAGGGAGCTGTCGAG.

As for this clone: The read falls 3 residues short of the CDR3 end, and the missing part is taken from the germline J gene. The J gene is TRBJ2-7, the V gene TRBV7-3; maybe TRBD1 (5 bases). V was trimmed by 5 bases and J by 3 bases, leaving 11 bases between them. Per germline, CDR1 SGHTA and CDR2 FQGTGA. There are 13 residues in the CDR3. CDR3 bases read: TGTGCCAGCAGCGTCGGACAAAACTACGAG. It specifies CASSVGQNYE. The entire CDR3 protein reads CASSVGQNYEQYF.

About this clone: The read halts 3 residues ahead of the CDR3 end, with the missing end drawn from the germline J gene. The genes are TRBV20-1 and TRBJ1-1, with TRBD1 as a possible D gene (5 bases). This CDR3 spans 14 amino acids. The V end was cut by 1 base, the J end by 3 bases, with 12 bases between. Germline V gene sequence: CDR1 DFQATT, CDR2 SNEGSKA (reference sequence). CDR3 sequence reads: CSARVEGAYTEAFF. CDR3 DNA (partial): TGCAGTGCTAGAGTTGAAGGGGCTTACACTGAA.

On this clone: The CDR3 goes on 3 residues after the read ends, and that part is filled in from the germline J gene. The chain links TRBV2 to TRBJ1-2, with D possibly being TRBD1 (6 bases). CDR3 length equals 13 residues. Germline loops: CDR1 SNHLY, CDR2 FYNNEI. V was clipped by 8 bases and J by 3 bases, with 13 bases between them. CDR3 in amino acids: CASSDRPDYGYTF. Incomplete CDR3 DNA: TGTGCCAGCTCAGACAGGCCTGACTATGGC.